A selection of T cell receptor beta chains follows, all from one sample in a study of T cell responses to AZD1222 COVID-19 vaccine. Assay used: immunoSEQ multiplex PCR; TCRdb lists only in-frame clones, some missing. The data contain about 99,000 clones, 91% of them singletons. Sequences were derived from peripheral blood, sampled on day 0 of AZD1222 vaccination. These receptors were obtained from an adult in good health. CDR3s include the opening cysteine and the closing phenylalanine or tryptophan. Fields, in order: D gene, V gene, clone size, J gene, CDR3 protein, CDR3 DNA. D genes are given only for firm matches. Clone size, where shown, is once, few, many, or a class for clones that have expanded.

D gene: TRBD2
V gene: TRBV10-2
clone size: .
J gene: TRBJ2-1
CDR3 protein: CASSEGLAGGGEQFF
CDR3 DNA: TGCGCCAGCAGTGAGGGTCTAGCGGGAGGTGGTGAGCAGTTCTTC

D gene: .
V gene: TRBV29-1
clone size: .
J gene: TRBJ1-1
CDR3 protein: CSVATDMGTEAFF
CDR3 DNA: TGCAGCGTTGCAACTGACATGGGCACTGAAGCTTTCTTT

D gene: .
V gene: TRBV28
clone size: .
J gene: TRBJ2-7
CDR3 protein: CASSLGVAGYYF
CDR3 DNA: TGTGCCAGCAGTTTAGGGGTGGCAGGCTACTACTTC

D gene: TRBD2
V gene: TRBV7-9
clone size: once
J gene: TRBJ2-7
CDR3 protein: CASSMGLAGESVIYEQYF
CDR3 DNA: TGTGCCAGCAGCATGGGACTAGCGGGAGAGTCAGTGATCTACGAGCAGTACTTC

D gene: .
V gene: TRBV2
clone size: once
J gene: TRBJ2-7
CDR3 protein: CASTGQRTSYEQYF
CDR3 DNA: TGTGCCAGCACCGGACAGCGGACCTCCTACGAGCAGTACTTC

D gene: TRBD1
V gene: TRBV29-1
clone size: .
J gene: TRBJ1-5
CDR3 protein: CSVGTGASNQPQHF
CDR3 DNA: TGCAGCGTTGGGACAGGGGCGAGCAATCAGCCCCAGCATTTT

D gene: .
V gene: TRBV5-1
clone size: .
J gene: TRBJ2-3
CDR3 protein: CASSPGGEVDTQYF
CDR3 DNA: TGCGCCAGCAGCCCCGGAGGGGAGGTGGATACGCAGTATTTT

D gene: .
V gene: TRBV6-2/TRBV6-3
clone size: .
J gene: TRBJ2-3
CDR3 protein: CASSKLTDTQYF
CDR3 DNA: TGTGCCAGCAGTAAGCTCACAGATACGCAGTATTTT

D gene: .
V gene: TRBV13
clone size: .
J gene: TRBJ2-4
CDR3 protein: CASSLSSDIQYF
CDR3 DNA: TGTGCCAGCAGCTTAAGCTCGGACATTCAGTACTTC

D gene: TRBD2
V gene: TRBV4-1
clone size: .
J gene: TRBJ2-7
CDR3 protein: CASSQALAGGAHEQYF
CDR3 DNA: TGCGCCAGCAGCCAAGCTTTAGCGGGAGGAGCCCACGAGCAGTACTTC

D gene: TRBD2
V gene: TRBV13
clone size: .
J gene: TRBJ2-5
CDR3 protein: CASSLAEGGDSETQYF
CDR3 DNA: TGTGCCAGCAGCTTAGCGGAGGGAGGGGATTCTGAGACCCAGTACTTC

D gene: TRBD2
V gene: TRBV24-1
clone size: .
J gene: TRBJ2-3
CDR3 protein: CATSPSGSGRGTDTQYF
CDR3 DNA: TGTGCCACCAGCCCTAGCGGGAGTGGGAGGGGCACAGATACGCAGTATTTT

D gene: .
V gene: TRBV27
clone size: .
J gene: TRBJ2-2
CDR3 protein: CASNDWGRTGELFF
CDR3 DNA: TGTGCCAGCAACGATTGGGGGAGGACCGGGGAGCTGTTTTTT

D gene: .
V gene: TRBV25-1
clone size: .
J gene: TRBJ2-3
CDR3 protein: CASSELAIVAGTDTQYF
CDR3 DNA: TGTGCCAGCAGTGAATTGGCGATTGTGGCAGGCACAGATACGCAGTATTTT

D gene: TRBD1
V gene: TRBV11-3
clone size: .
J gene: TRBJ2-5
CDR3 protein: CASSKGQGRETQYF
CDR3 DNA: TGTGCCAGCAGCAAAGGACAGGGACGAGAGACCCAGTACTTC

D gene: .
V gene: TRBV10-3
clone size: .
J gene: TRBJ1-3
CDR3 protein: CAISDSGSRNTIYF
CDR3 DNA: TGTGCCATCAGTGACTCGGGCAGCCGGAACACCATATATTTT

D gene: TRBD2
V gene: TRBV24-1
clone size: .
J gene: TRBJ2-3
CDR3 protein: CATSDSSGRTDTQYF
CDR3 DNA: TGTGCCACCAGCGATTCTAGCGGGAGAACAGATACGCAGTATTTT

D gene: .
V gene: TRBV20-1
clone size: .
J gene: TRBJ1-1
CDR3 protein: CSARQVEAFF
CDR3 DNA: TGCAGTGCTAGACAGGTAGAAGCTTTCTTT

D gene: .
V gene: TRBV21-1
clone size: .
J gene: TRBJ2-4
CDR3 protein: CASSLRDTHAAKNIQYF
CDR3 DNA: TGTGCCAGCAGCCTCCGGGACACTCATGCGGCCAAAAACATTCAGTACTTC

D gene: .
V gene: TRBV5-1
clone size: .
J gene: TRBJ1-2
CDR3 protein: CASSLGSGEVYGYTF
CDR3 DNA: TGCGCCAGCAGCCTGGGATCAGGGGAGGTCTATGGCTACACCTTC

D gene: TRBD2
V gene: TRBV6-5
clone size: .
J gene: TRBJ2-1
CDR3 protein: CASSRTRDNEQFF
CDR3 DNA: TGTGCCAGCAGCCGGACTAGGGACAATGAGCAGTTCTTC

D gene: .
V gene: TRBV19
clone size: .
J gene: TRBJ1-1
CDR3 protein: CASSSQGIRAFF
CDR3 DNA: TGTGCCAGTAGTAGTCAAGGGATAAGAGCTTTCTTT

D gene: .
V gene: TRBV7-3
clone size: .
J gene: TRBJ2-3
CDR3 protein: CASSRGDGSARYF
CDR3 DNA: TGTGCCAGCAGCCGCGGGGACGGATCAGCGAGGTATTTT

D gene: TRBD1
V gene: TRBV4-2
clone size: .
J gene: TRBJ1-4
CDR3 protein: CASSQTTGGRNGKLFF
CDR3 DNA: TGTGCCAGCAGCCAGACGACAGGGGGGAGAAATGGAAAACTGTTTTTT

D gene: .
V gene: TRBV4-3
clone size: .
J gene: TRBJ1-2
CDR3 protein: CASSQEMMGSYGYTF
CDR3 DNA: TGCGCCAGCAGCCAAGAGATGATGGGAAGCTATGGCTACACCTTC

D gene: TRBD1
V gene: TRBV18
clone size: .
J gene: TRBJ2-3
CDR3 protein: CASSPDRVGTDTQYF
CDR3 DNA: TGTGCCAGCTCACCGGACAGGGTAGGCACAGATACGCAGTATTTT

D gene: .
V gene: TRBV4-1
clone size: .
J gene: TRBJ1-2
CDR3 protein: CASSQGSGYYGYTF
CDR3 DNA: TGCGCCAGCAGCCAAGGTTCAGGGTACTATGGCTACACCTTC

D gene: .
V gene: TRBV29-1
clone size: .
J gene: TRBJ2-1
CDR3 protein: CSEAREVNEQFF
CDR3 DNA: TGCAGCGAGGCCCGCGAGGTCAATGAGCAGTTCTTC

D gene: TRBD1
V gene: TRBV9
clone size: .
J gene: TRBJ1-2
CDR3 protein: CASSVGPGTANYGYTF
CDR3 DNA: TGTGCCAGCAGCGTAGGTCCCGGGACAGCTAACTATGGCTACACCTTC

D gene: .
V gene: TRBV11-3
clone size: .
J gene: TRBJ2-2
CDR3 protein: CASSLQGVTGELFF
CDR3 DNA: TGTGCCAGCAGCTTACAGGGAGTCACTGGGGAGCTGTTTTTT

D gene: TRBD2
V gene: TRBV3-1/TRBV3-2
clone size: .
J gene: TRBJ2-2
CDR3 protein: CASSQGLAGGGGELFF
CDR3 DNA: TGTGCCAGCAGCCAAGGGTTAGCGGGAGGCGGCGGGGAGCTGTTTTTT

D gene: .
V gene: TRBV5-4
clone size: .
J gene: TRBJ1-6
CDR3 protein: CASSLESYNSPLHF
CDR3 DNA: TGTGCCAGCAGCTTGGAGTCCTATAATTCACCCCTCCACTTT

D gene: .
V gene: TRBV28
clone size: .
J gene: TRBJ1-1
CDR3 protein: CASKSGETEAFF
CDR3 DNA: TGTGCCAGCAAGTCAGGGGAGACTGAAGCTTTCTTT

D gene: .
V gene: TRBV6-6
clone size: .
J gene: TRBJ1-1
CDR3 protein: CASRAGGGTEAFF
CDR3 DNA: TGTGCCAGCAGGGCGGGAGGGGGAACTGAAGCTTTCTTT

D gene: .
V gene: TRBV27
clone size: .
J gene: TRBJ2-3
CDR3 protein: CASNRWGVDTDTQYF
CDR3 DNA: TGTGCCAGCAATCGGTGGGGAGTTGACACAGATACGCAGTATTTT

D gene: .
V gene: TRBV5-1
clone size: .
J gene: TRBJ1-2
CDR3 protein: CASSLQVNYGYTF
CDR3 DNA: TGCGCCAGCAGCTTACAGGTTAACTATGGCTACACCTTC

D gene: .
V gene: TRBV30
clone size: .
J gene: TRBJ1-5
CDR3 protein: CAWSTSTGLVNQPQHF
CDR3 DNA: TGTGCCTGGAGTACAAGCACAGGGTTGGTTAATCAGCCCCAGCATTTT

D gene: TRBD2
V gene: TRBV7-3
clone size: .
J gene: TRBJ2-1
CDR3 protein: CASSLGRAGGYNEQFF
CDR3 DNA: TGTGCCAGCAGCCTGGGACGAGCGGGGGGATACAATGAGCAGTTCTTC

D gene: TRBD2
V gene: TRBV7-2
clone size: .
J gene: TRBJ2-3
CDR3 protein: CASRARETHTDTQYF
CDR3 DNA: TGTGCCAGCCGGGCGCGGGAGACCCACACAGATACGCAGTATTTT

D gene: TRBD1
V gene: TRBV30
clone size: .
J gene: TRBJ2-7
CDR3 protein: CAWRETGTYEQYF
CDR3 DNA: TGTGCCTGGAGGGAGACAGGGACCTACGAGCAGTACTTC

D gene: .
V gene: TRBV18
clone size: .
J gene: TRBJ2-3
CDR3 protein: CASSPRDTQYF
CDR3 DNA: TGTGCCAGCTCACCACGAGATACGCAGTATTTT

D gene: .
V gene: TRBV5-1
clone size: .
J gene: TRBJ1-6
CDR3 protein: CASSSGPRDNSPLHF
CDR3 DNA: TGCGCCAGCAGCTCCGGCCCGCGTGATAATTCACCCCTCCACTTT

D gene: TRBD1
V gene: TRBV24-1
clone size: .
J gene: TRBJ2-1
CDR3 protein: CATSAVSGTGSKGEQFF
CDR3 DNA: TGTGCCACCAGTGCCGTCTCCGGGACAGGGAGCAAGGGCGAGCAGTTCTTC

D gene: .
V gene: TRBV19
clone size: .
J gene: TRBJ1-2
CDR3 protein: CASVREGGYTF
CDR3 DNA: TGTGCCAGCGTCCGCGAGGGTGGCTACACCTTC

D gene: .
V gene: TRBV6-5
clone size: .
J gene: TRBJ1-2
CDR3 protein: CASSSGRSYTF
CDR3 DNA: TGTGCCAGCAGTTCCGGCCGGAGCTACACCTTC

D gene: .
V gene: TRBV20-1
clone size: .
J gene: TRBJ2-7
CDR3 protein: CSVAEQYF
CDR3 DNA: TGCAGCGTAGCTGAGCAGTACTTC